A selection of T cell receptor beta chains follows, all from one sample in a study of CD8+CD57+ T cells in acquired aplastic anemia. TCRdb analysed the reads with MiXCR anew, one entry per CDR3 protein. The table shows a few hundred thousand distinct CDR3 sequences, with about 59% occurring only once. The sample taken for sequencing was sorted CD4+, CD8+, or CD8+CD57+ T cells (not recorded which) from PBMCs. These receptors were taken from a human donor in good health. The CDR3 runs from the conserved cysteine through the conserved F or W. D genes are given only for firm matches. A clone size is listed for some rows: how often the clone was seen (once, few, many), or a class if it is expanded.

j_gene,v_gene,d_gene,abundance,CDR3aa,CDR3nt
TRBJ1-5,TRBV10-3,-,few,CAISESGDSNQPQHF,TGTGCCATCAGTGAGTCTGGGGATAGCAATCAGCCCCAGCATTTT
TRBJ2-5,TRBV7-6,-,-,CASSARDYNGVTQYF,TGTGCCAGCAGCGCACGTGATTACAATGGGGTGACCCAGTACTTC
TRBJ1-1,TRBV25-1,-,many,CASSPHQTVMNTEAFF,TGTGCCAGCAGTCCACACCAGACTGTTATGAACACTGAAGCTTTCTTT
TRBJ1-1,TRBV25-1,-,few,CASSPNRDSTEAFF,TGTGCCAGCAGTCCTAATAGGGATAGCACTGAAGCTTTCTTT
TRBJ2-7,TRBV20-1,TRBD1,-,CSATEGQGNPEQYF,TGCAGTGCCACCGAGGGACAGGGTAATCCCGAGCAGTACTTC
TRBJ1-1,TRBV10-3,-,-,CAISGTVNTEAFF,TGTGCCATCAGTGGGACAGTGAACACTGAAGCTTTCTTT
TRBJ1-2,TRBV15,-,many,CATSTAGRGYTF,TGTGCCACCAGCACGGCGGGGCGCGGCTACACCTTC
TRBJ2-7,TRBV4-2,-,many,CASSQDQAGSNEQYF,TGTGCCAGCAGCCAAGATCAGGCTGGGAGTAACGAGCAGTACTTC
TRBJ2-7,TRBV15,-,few,CATSSAGQLDYEQYF,TGTGCCACCAGCAGCGCAGGACAGCTAGACTACGAGCAGTACTTC
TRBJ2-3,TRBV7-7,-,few,CASSWAPSDTQYF,TGTGCTAGCAGCTGGGCCCCTAGCGACACGCAGTATTTT
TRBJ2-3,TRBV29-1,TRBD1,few,CSVGTGSTDTQYF,TGCAGCGTAGGGACAGGATCCACAGATACGCAGTATTTT
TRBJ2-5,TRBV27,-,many,CASSLASYETQYF,TGTGCCAGCAGTTTAGCTTCTTACGAGACCCAGTACTTC
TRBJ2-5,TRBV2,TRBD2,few,CACKQTSGSQETQYF,TGTGCCTGCAAACAGACTAGCGGGTCCCAAGAGACCCAGTACTTC
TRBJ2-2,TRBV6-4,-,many,CASSPRPFNTGELFF,TGTGCCAGCAGTCCAAGACCCTTTAACACCGGGGAGCTGTTTTTT
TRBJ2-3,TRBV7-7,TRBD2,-,CASSLGLAGSDTQYF,TGTGCTAGCAGCTTAGGGCTAGCGGGGTCAGATACGCAGTATTTT
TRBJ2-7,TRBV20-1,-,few,CSARDSGRYHEQYF,TGCAGTGCTAGAGACTCGGGACGGTACCACGAGCAGTACTTC
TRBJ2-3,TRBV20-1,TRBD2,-,CSARSLAGELDTQYF,TGCAGTGCTAGAAGTCTAGCGGGGGAATTGGATACGCAGTATTTT
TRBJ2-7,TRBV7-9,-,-,CASSRPRLSYEQYF,TGTGCCAGCAGCCGACCTCGGTTGTCCTACGAGCAGTACTTC
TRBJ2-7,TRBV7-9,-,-,CASSTPGKQAYEQYF,TGTGCCAGCAGCACCCCGGGGAAACAAGCCTACGAGCAGTACTTC
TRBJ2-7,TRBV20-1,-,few,CSALSGTGYEQYF,TGCAGTGCCCTCTCCGGGACCGGCTACGAGCAGTACTTC
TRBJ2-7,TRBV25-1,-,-,CASSTSSQAATYEQYF,TGTGCCAGCAGTACATCATCCCAGGCCGCGACCTACGAGCAGTACTTC
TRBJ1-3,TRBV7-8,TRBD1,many,CASSGQGPLSSGNTIYF,TGTGCCAGCAGCGGACAGGGACCTCTTAGCTCTGGAAACACCATATATTTT
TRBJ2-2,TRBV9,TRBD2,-,CASSRAGGPNTGELFF,TGTGCCAGCAGCCGAGCGGGGGGGCCAAACACCGGGGAGCTGTTTTTT
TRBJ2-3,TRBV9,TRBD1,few,CASSVAGGPTQYF,TGTGCCAGCAGCGTAGCAGGGGGCCCTACGCAGTATTTT